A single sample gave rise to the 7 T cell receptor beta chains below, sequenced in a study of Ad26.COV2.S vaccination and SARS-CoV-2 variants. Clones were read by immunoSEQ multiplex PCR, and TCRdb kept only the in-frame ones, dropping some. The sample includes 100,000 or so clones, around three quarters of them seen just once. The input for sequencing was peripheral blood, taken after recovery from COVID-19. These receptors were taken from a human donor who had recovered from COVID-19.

CDR3 in DNA: TGCGCCAGCAGCCTAACATCAAAGAGCTCCTACGAGCAGTACTTC. Translated, it gives CASSLTSKSSYEQYF. The J gene is TRBJ2-7, the V gene TRBV5-1, with D unclear. The CDR3 totals 15 residues. Trimming took 4 bases from V and 0 from J, leaving 14 bases between them. The V gene's germline CDR1 is SGHRS and CDR2 YFSETQ.

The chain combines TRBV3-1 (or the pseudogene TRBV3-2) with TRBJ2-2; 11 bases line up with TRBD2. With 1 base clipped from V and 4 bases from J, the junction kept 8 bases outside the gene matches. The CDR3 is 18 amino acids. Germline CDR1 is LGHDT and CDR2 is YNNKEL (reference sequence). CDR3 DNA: TGTGCCAGCAGCCAAGGACTAGCGGGGAGCGGGGGCACCGGGGAGCTGTTTTTT. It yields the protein CASSQGLAGSGGTGELFF.

CDR3 protein: CASSLAQKEETQYF. DNA for the CDR3: TGTGCCAGCAGCTTAGCACAGAAAGAAGAGACCCAGTACTTC. The rearrangement joins TRBV7-2 to TRBJ2-5; no firm D call. The CDR3 covers 14 residues. Deletions cut 0 bases from V and 3 bases from J, with 8 bases between. Germline lookup yields CDR1 SGHTA and CDR2 FQGNSA.

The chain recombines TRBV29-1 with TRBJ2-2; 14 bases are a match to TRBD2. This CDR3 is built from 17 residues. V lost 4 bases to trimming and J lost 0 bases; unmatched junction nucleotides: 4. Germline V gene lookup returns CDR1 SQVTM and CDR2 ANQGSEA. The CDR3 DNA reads TGCAGCGTTGTGGGGACTAGCGGGGGCCCGAACACCGGGGAGCTGTTTTTT. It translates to CSVVGTSGGPNTGELFF.

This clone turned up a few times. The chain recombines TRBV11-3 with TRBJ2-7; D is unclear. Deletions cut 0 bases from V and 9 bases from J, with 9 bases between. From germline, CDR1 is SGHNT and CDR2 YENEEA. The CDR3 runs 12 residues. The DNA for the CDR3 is TGTGCCAGCAGCTTAGATCACGGTCGGCAGTACTTC. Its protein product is CASSLDHGRQYF.

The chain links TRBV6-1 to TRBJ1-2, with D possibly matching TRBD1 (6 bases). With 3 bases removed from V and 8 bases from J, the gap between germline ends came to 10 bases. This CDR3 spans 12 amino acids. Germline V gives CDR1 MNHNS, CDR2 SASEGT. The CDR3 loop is CASSEGAGGYTF. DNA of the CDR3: TGTGCCAGCAGTGAGGGGGCGGGAGGCTACACCTTC.

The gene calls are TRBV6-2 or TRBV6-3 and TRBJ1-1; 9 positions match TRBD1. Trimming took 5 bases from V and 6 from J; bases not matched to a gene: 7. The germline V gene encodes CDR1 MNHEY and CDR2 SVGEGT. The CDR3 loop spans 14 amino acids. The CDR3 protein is CASSQPGQGPEAFF. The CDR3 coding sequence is TGTGCCAGCAGTCAGCCGGGACAGGGCCCTGAAGCTTTCTTT.